This paragraph covers one T cell receptor (beta chain) sequence. Its antigen remains unidentified. CDR3 length: 12 amino acids. Trimming stripped 4 bases from V and 14 bases from J, with 16 bases between. Germline values: CDR1 SGHNT, CDR2 YYREEE (reference sequence). Sequencing was performed with immunoSEQ multiplex PCR; in TCRdb, only in-frame clones are kept and a portion is missing. The table has over 45,000 clones, 70% to 90% seen once. This sample was included in a study of T cells in localized non-small cell lung cancer. Regarding the study as a whole: A median approximately 57 of the top 100 tumor clones appeared in adjacent lung. Sequence data derive from only one tumor region, so heterogeneity remains possible. Adjacent uninvolved lung had the highest clonality, suggesting focused antigen responses.

The chain links TRBV5-4 to TRBJ2-1; tentatively, D is TRBD1 (6 bases). The source is a man aged 35-69 years with stage I squamous cell lung carcinoma. The material sequenced was peripheral blood, taken before any cancer treatment. CDR3 coding DNA: TGTGCCAGCAGCCAAACAGGGACCAGAGAGTTCTTC. Protein sequence: CASSQTGTREFF.